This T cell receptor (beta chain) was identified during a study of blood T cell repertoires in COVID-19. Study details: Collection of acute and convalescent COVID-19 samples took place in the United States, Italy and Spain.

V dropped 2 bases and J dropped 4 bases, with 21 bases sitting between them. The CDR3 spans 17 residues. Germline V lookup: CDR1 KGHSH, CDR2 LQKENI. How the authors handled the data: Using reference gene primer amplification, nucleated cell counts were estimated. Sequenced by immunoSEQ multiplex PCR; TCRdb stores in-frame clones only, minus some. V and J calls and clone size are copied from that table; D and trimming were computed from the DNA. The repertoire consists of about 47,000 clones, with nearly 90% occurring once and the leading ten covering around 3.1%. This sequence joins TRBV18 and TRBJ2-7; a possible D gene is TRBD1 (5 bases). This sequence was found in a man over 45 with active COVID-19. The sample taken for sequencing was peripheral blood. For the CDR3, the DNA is TGTGCCAGCTCACCAACCTCCTCTGTACTGGGGCCTTACGAGCAGTACTTC. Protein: CASSPTSSVLGPYEQYF.